The rows below give T cell receptor beta chains drawn from one sample of a study of T-cell memory formation after mild COVID-19. TCRdb analysed the 5' RACE reads with MiXCR anew, one entry per CDR3 protein. There are more than 100,000 distinct CDR3 sequences in the sample; approximately 5.9% occur only once, and roughly 2.2% lies in the top ten. The source material was PBMCs or a T cell subset sorted from them (not recorded which). Receptors originate from an adult woman who had mild COVID-19 (a few samples of this study predate the infection). Cell type and time point are not known. CDR3s include the opening cysteine and the closing phenylalanine or tryptophan. The D gene is left open where the match is weak. A clone size is listed for some rows: how often the clone was seen (once, few, many), or a class if it is expanded.

TRBJ1-1,many,TRBV7-2,NA,CASSSERPGVFVEAFF,TGTGCCAGCAGCTCAGAGAGACCTGGGGTATTTGTGGAAGCTTTCTTT
TRBJ2-3,many,TRBV5-1,TRBD2,CASSPRTSGGSGADTQYF,TGCGCCAGCAGCCCGCGGACTAGCGGGGGAAGTGGCGCAGATACGCAGTATTTT
TRBJ2-1,many,TRBV3-1,NA,CASSPGHGASSYNEQFF,TGTGCCAGCAGCCCCGGACATGGTGCCAGCTCCTACAATGAGCAGTTCTTC
TRBJ2-3,few,TRBV11-3,NA,CASSFSISDTQYF,TGTGCCAGCAGCTTCTCCATCTCAGATACGCAGTATTTT
TRBJ1-1,NA,TRBV7-9,NA,CASRPRTRLNTEAFF,TGTGCCAGCAGACCTAGGACACGGCTGAACACTGAAGCTTTCTTT
TRBJ1-6,NA,TRBV21-1,NA,CASLTPGQHNSPLHF,TGTGCCAGCCTTACCCCGGGACAGCATAATTCACCCCTCCACTTT
TRBJ2-6,NA,TRBV6-5,NA,CASSDGSAGANVLTF,TGTGCCAGCAGTGACGGGTCCGCTGGGGCCAACGTCCTGACTTTC
TRBJ2-1,NA,TRBV20-1,TRBD2,CSQGSGKGGNEQFF,TGCAGTCAGGGAAGCGGGAAGGGTGGCAATGAGCAGTTCTTC
TRBJ1-2,few,TRBV5-1,NA,CASSLTTNYGYTF,TGCGCCAGCAGCTTAACAACTAACTATGGCTACACCTTC
TRBJ2-2,many,TRBV5-6,NA,CASSFMRGQDTGELFF,TGTGCCAGCAGCTTTATGCGGGGGCAGGACACCGGGGAGCTGTTTTTT
TRBJ2-1,many,TRBV7-2,TRBD2,CASSLALAGGYEQFF,TGTGCCAGCAGCTTAGCGCTAGCGGGAGGGTATGAGCAGTTCTTC
TRBJ1-1,many,TRBV7-2,TRBD1,CASSPDREAFF,TGTGCCAGCAGCCCGGACAGGGAAGCTTTCTTT
TRBJ2-1,few,TRBV4-2,TRBD2,CASSQGGGGYNEQFF,TGTGCCAGCAGCCAGGGCGGGGGAGGGTACAATGAGCAGTTCTTC
TRBJ1-5,NA,TRBV24-1,NA,CATSDSSGNQPQHF,TGTGCCACCAGTGATAGCAGCGGAAATCAGCCCCAGCATTTT
TRBJ2-7,many,TRBV18,NA,CASSPDSAYEQYF,TGTGCCAGCTCTCCGGACAGTGCCTACGAGCAGTACTTC
TRBJ2-7,NA,TRBV19,NA,CASSITRLPRNEQYF,TGTGCCAGTAGTATTACGAGACTACCACGGAACGAGCAGTACTTC
TRBJ1-1,few,TRBV4-1,TRBD1,CASSQGDRGRAFF,TGCGCCAGCAGCCAAGGGGACAGGGGGCGAGCTTTCTTT
TRBJ2-5,NA,TRBV7-7,TRBD2,CASSQTGLAGEETQYF,TGTGCCAGCAGCCAAACCGGACTAGCTGGGGAAGAGACCCAGTACTTC
TRBJ2-1,few,TRBV12-3/TRBV12-4,NA,CASSLSGTLYNEQFF,TGTGCCAGCAGTTTATCAGGGACCCTTTACAATGAGCAGTTCTTC
TRBJ1-6,many,TRBV6-1,NA,CASSEAVSNSPLHF,TGTGCCAGCAGTGAAGCGGTCAGCAATTCACCCCTCCACTTT
TRBJ2-7,NA,TRBV12-3/TRBV12-4,NA,CASRSDSQGYEQYF,TGTGCCAGCAGATCGGACAGTCAGGGCTACGAGCAGTACTTC
TRBJ2-1,few,TRBV5-1,TRBD2,CASSLVLGGLANNEQFF,TGCGCCAGCAGCTTGGTATTAGGGGGACTAGCGAATAATGAGCAGTTCTTC
TRBJ2-1,many,TRBV7-2,TRBD1,CASSLGRGRSNEQFF,TGTGCCAGCAGCTTAGGCAGGGGGCGTTCCAATGAGCAGTTCTTC
TRBJ2-4,few,TRBV18,NA,CASSLQGGNIQYF,TGTGCCAGCTCATTACAGGGAGGAAACATTCAGTACTTC
TRBJ1-5,NA,TRBV14,TRBD1,CASSPGGLGFNKSQPQHF,TGTGCCAGCAGCCCAGGGGGACTAGGATTCAATAAGAGTCAGCCCCAGCATTTT
TRBJ1-1,many,TRBV5-1,TRBD1,CASRPTTGDNTEAFF,TGCGCCAGCAGGCCGACGACAGGGGACAACACTGAAGCTTTCTTT
TRBJ1-5,few,TRBV12-3/TRBV12-4,TRBD1,CASSPQGGNQPQHF,TGTGCCAGCAGCCCCCAGGGGGGGAATCAGCCCCAGCATTTT
TRBJ2-1,few,TRBV20-1,TRBD2,CSARAGTSGNEQFF,TGCAGTGCTAGAGCCGGGACTAGCGGCAATGAGCAGTTCTTC
TRBJ2-4,many,TRBV20-1,NA,CSATGAKNIQYF,TGCAGTGCTACAGGAGCCAAAAACATTCAGTACTTC
TRBJ2-1,many,TRBV5-4,TRBD2,CASSLAGLAGGLRYNEQFF,TGTGCCAGCAGCTTGGCCGGGCTAGCGGGGGGGCTAAGGTACAATGAGCAGTTCTTC
TRBJ1-2,few,TRBV6-5,NA,CASSYSAGYGYTF,TGTGCCAGCAGTTACTCAGCCGGGTACGGCTACACCTTC
TRBJ2-7,many,TRBV6-6,TRBD2,CASSYASGGQQYF,TGTGCCAGCAGTTACGCTAGCGGGGGTCAGCAGTACTTC
TRBJ2-7,NA,TRBV6-5,TRBD1,CASRGTGSSYEQYF,TGTGCCAGCAGAGGGACAGGGAGCTCCTACGAGCAGTACTTC
TRBJ1-1,NA,TRBV10-3,NA,CAISEGRLNTEAFF,TGTGCCATCAGTGAGGGCAGATTGAACACTGAAGCTTTCTTT
TRBJ1-5,NA,TRBV20-1,NA,CSARAGEGEVYSNQPQHF,TGCAGTGCTAGGGCGGGCGAGGGGGAGGTGTATAGCAATCAGCCCCAGCATTTT
TRBJ2-1,many,TRBV7-2,TRBD2,CASSPSGSLRNEQFF,TGTGCCAGCAGCCCAAGCGGGAGTCTCCGGAATGAGCAGTTCTTC
TRBJ1-1,many,TRBV20-1,TRBD1,CSARGTQGSNTEAFF,TGCAGTGCTAGAGGCACACAGGGGTCGAACACTGAAGCTTTCTTT
TRBJ2-5,many,TRBV7-3,NA,CASSSRARYQETQYF,TGTGCCAGCAGCTCCCGGGCCAGATACCAAGAGACCCAGTACTTC
TRBJ2-1,NA,TRBV24-1,TRBD2,CATSEASGRDDEQFF,TGTGCCACCAGTGAGGCTAGCGGGAGAGATGATGAGCAGTTCTTC
TRBJ2-3,few,TRBV24-1,TRBD2,CATSASLALDTQYF,TGTGCCACCAGTGCGTCACTAGCGTTAGATACGCAGTATTTT
TRBJ2-7,NA,TRBV6-6,TRBD1,CASRDRTGPSYEQYF,TGTGCCAGCAGAGATCGGACAGGGCCCTCCTACGAGCAGTACTTC
TRBJ1-1,NA,TRBV12-3/TRBV12-4,NA,CASTERQAEAFF,TGTGCCAGCACCGAAAGACAGGCTGAAGCTTTCTTT
TRBJ1-1,NA,TRBV29-1,NA,CSAMGGANTEAFF,TGCAGCGCCATGGGGGGCGCGAACACTGAAGCTTTCTTT
TRBJ2-5,NA,TRBV19,NA,CASSRHGETQYF,TGTGCCAGTAGTAGACATGGGGAGACCCAGTACTTC
TRBJ2-5,many,TRBV15,NA,CATSRDRALPSETQYF,TGTGCCACCAGCAGAGATCGGGCGCTGCCCTCAGAGACCCAGTACTTC
TRBJ2-7,many,TRBV29-1,TRBD1,CSVGMDRGYEQYF,TGCAGCGTTGGTATGGACAGGGGATACGAGCAGTACTTC
TRBJ2-7,NA,TRBV5-1,NA,CASSLGLAKMEQYF,TGCGCCAGCAGCTTGGGGCTAGCGAAGATGGAGCAGTACTTC
TRBJ2-7,many,TRBV11-3,NA,CASSSGRGHDEQYF,TGTGCCAGCAGTTCCGGGAGGGGGCACGACGAGCAGTACTTC
TRBJ2-5,many,TRBV6-5,NA,CASKVGETTQYF,TGTGCCAGCAAGGTTGGAGAAACGACCCAGTACTTC
TRBJ1-5,NA,TRBV5-1,NA,CASSVGTHSNQPQHF,TGCGCCAGCAGCGTCGGGACGCATAGCAATCAGCCCCAGCATTTT
TRBJ2-7,many,TRBV7-9,TRBD1,CASSADRGTYEQYF,TGTGCCAGCAGCGCGGACAGGGGCACCTACGAGCAGTACTTC
TRBJ2-7,few,TRBV29-1,TRBD1,CSVETTGNEQYF,TGCAGCGTTGAAACGACAGGGAACGAGCAGTACTTC